The 6 T cell receptor beta chains listed next were all sequenced from one sample in a study of cytomegalovirus exposure and HLA in healthy donors. PCR employed 60 Vbeta and 13 Jbeta primers. Only in-frame clones appear in the TCRdb table, and some are missing; sequencing was by immunoSEQ multiplex PCR. Here the sample spans some 190,000 clones, approximately 86% being singletons. The specimen was PBMCs. These receptors were obtained from a woman aged 18-29 years in good health and CMV-seronegative.

The CDR3 DNA sequence: TGCAGCGTGCCCCGCGGGGATGGCTACACCTTC. This sequence encodes CSVPRGDGYTF. The chain recombines TRBV29-1 with TRBJ1-2, with D unclear. Per germline, CDR1 SQVTM and CDR2 ANQGSEA. The CDR3 is 11 amino acids. V was shortened by 6 bases and J by 6 bases, with 11 bases between the two germline ends. Looking up the rest from reference TRBV29-1 and TRBJ1-2 gives the full variable domain: SAVISQKPSRDICQRGTSLTIQCQVDSQVTMMFWYRQQPGQSLTLIATANQGSEATYESGFVIDKFPISRPNLTFSTLTVSNMSPEDSSIYLCSVPRGDGYTFGSGTRLTVV.

The gene calls are TRBV11-3 and TRBJ2-1, with D perhaps TRBD2 (5 bases). Looked up from germline, CDR1 is SGHNT and CDR2 is YENEEA. Trimming removed 2 bases from V and 4 bases from J, with 9 bases in between. The CDR3 has 14 amino acids. This CDR3 is CASSLTGSYNEQFF. In DNA, the CDR3 is TGTGCCAGCAGCTTAACGGGGTCTTACAATGAGCAGTTCTTC.

V and J are TRBV5-4 and TRBJ2-1, with TRBD2 matching over 9 bases. Per the germline V gene, CDR1 is SGHNT and CDR2 is YYREEE (reference sequence). V lost 7 bases and J lost 7; bases outside the gene matches: 9. This CDR3 region has 14 residues. The CDR3 protein is CASGLSGGRNEQFF. The CDR3 coding sequence is TGTGCCAGCGGTTTAAGCGGGGGGCGGAATGAGCAGTTCTTC.

This chain joins TRBV28 and TRBJ2-3, with 8 bases lining up with TRBD2. This CDR3 is built from 14 residues. Germline V gives CDR1 MDHEN, CDR2 SYDVKM. J was trimmed by 6 bases and V by 5 bases; bases with no gene match: 7. The CDR3 bases are TGTGCCAGCAGTCCGGGGGGGGTAGGGGATACGCAGTATTTT. As protein: CASSPGGVGDTQYF.

The CDR3 DNA follows: TGTGCCAGCAATATCGGGAGGACCTCCTACAATGAGCAGTTCTTC. It is translated as CASNIGRTSYNEQFF. V is TRBV2 and J is TRBJ2-1; 7 positions agree with TRBD2. V was pared by 7 bases and J by 0 bases, with 6 bases of the junction left unmatched. The CDR3 contains 15 residues. CDR1 and CDR2 (germline): SNHLY, FYNNEI.

The chain recombines TRBV27 with TRBJ1-2, with TRBD1 identical over 10 bases. Germline V CDR1 and CDR2: MNHEY, SMNVEV (reference sequence). This CDR3 has 14 residues. V lost 8 bases to trimming and J lost 5 bases; unmatched junction nucleotides: 8. The CDR3 nucleotides are TGTGCCAGCGGCGGGGACAGGGGAATATATGGCTACACCTTC. This gives the protein CASGGDRGIYGYTF.